Presented here are 5 T cell receptor beta chains from one specimen sequenced in a study of cytomegalovirus exposure and HLA in healthy donors. This PCR relied on a set of 60 Vbeta primers and 13 Jbeta primers. The method was immunoSEQ multiplex PCR; TCRdb's version includes in-frame clones alone and lacks a portion of them. There are more than 95,000 clones in the sample; 10% occur only once, and 5.8% lies in the top ten. The source material was PBMCs. The source of these receptors is a man aged 35 to 55 in good health and CMV-seropositive.

This clone was counted a few times. The CDR3: CASSQDWGQTLIEQYF. DNA for the CDR3: TGCGCCAGCAGCCAAGATTGGGGACAGACCCTCATCGAGCAGTACTTC. The rearrangement uses TRBV4-3 and TRBJ2-7, with 7 positions matching TRBD1. Germline V gene lookup returns CDR1 LGHNA and CDR2 YSLEER. The V and J ends lost 0 bases and 6 bases, in that order; junction bases with no gene match: 11. The CDR3 has 16 amino acids.

The J gene is TRBJ2-5, the V gene TRBV28; possible D gene TRBD2, 5 bases. CDR3 length: 16 residues. Trimming left V 1 base short and J 3 bases short, with 15 bases between. Per germline, CDR1 MDHEN and CDR2 SYDVKM. CDR3 protein: CASSLSGRDLEETQYF. The DNA of the CDR3 is TGTGCCAGCAGTTTATCGGGGAGAGACCTTGAAGAGACCCAGTACTTC.

The rearrangement joins TRBV29-1 to TRBJ2-7; possibly TRBD1 for D (6 bases). The V end was cut by 8 bases, the J end by 0 bases, with 14 bases between. There are 13 residues in the CDR3. Germline values: CDR1 SQVTM, CDR2 ANQGSEA. CDR3 in amino acids: CSTRTASSYEQYF. In DNA, the CDR3 is TGCAGCACCCGGACAGCCAGCTCCTACGAGCAGTACTTC.

The rearrangement uses TRBV4-1 and TRBJ2-7; tentatively, D is TRBD1 (6 bases). The CDR3 is 15 amino acids. Germline CDR1 MGHRA, CDR2 YSYEKL. V lost 1 base and J lost 0, with 10 bases in between. CDR3 nucleotide sequence: TGCGCCAGCAGCCAAGGGTCAGGGGCCTCCTACGAGCAGTACTTC. As protein: CASSQGSGASYEQYF.

The chain has TRBV6-6 and TRBJ2-1; D gene unclear. This CDR3 is 13 amino acids long. The V gene lost 2 bases and the J gene lost 6 bases, with 8 bases spanning the gap. CDR1 is MNHNY and CDR2 is SVGAGI in the germline V gene (reference sequence). This CDR3 reads CASSYQVSNEQFF. CDR3 nucleotide sequence: TGTGCCAGCAGTTACCAGGTTAGCAATGAGCAGTTCTTC.